The source of this TCR beta chain is a study of blood T cell repertoires in COVID-19. Sequencing was performed with immunoSEQ multiplex PCR; in TCRdb, only in-frame clones are kept and a portion is missing. The table shows about 200,000 clones, with roughly nine tenths occurring only once. The CDR3 consists of 13 residues. Germline V gene sequence: CDR1 GTSNPN, CDR2 SVGIG (reference sequence). V gave up 5 bases and J gave up 4 bases, with 11 bases separating them. The sample consisted of PBMCs or T cells enriched from blood (not recorded which). This sequence originates from a woman aged 40 to 50 with acute COVID-19. V is TRBV30 and J is TRBJ1-4; D perhaps matches TRBD1 (6 bases). The CDR3 here is CAWGRGDNEKLFF. The CDR3 DNA reads as TGTGCCTGGGGCAGGGGAGATAATGAAAAACTGTTTTTT.